The clone carrying this TCR beta chain has a count of ten or more. No antigen is known for it. From the germline J gene comes the end of the CDR3, since the read stops 3 residues before it. The entry originates in a study of T cell clonality in common variable immunodeficiency. Points from the study as a whole: Compared with controls, CVID subjects had fewer shared TCRbeta clones. In common variable immunodeficiency, TCR beta chains reportedly carried fewer deletions and N-nucleotide insertions.

The CDR3 sequence is 14 residues long. Trimming removed 5 bases from V and 2 bases from J, with 13 bases in between. CDR1 is LNHDA and CDR2 is SQIVND in the germline V gene (reference sequence). Method: immunoSEQ multiplex PCR; TCRdb's copy keeps in-frame clones and lacks some. Singletons are absent from the sample, which has 50,000 to 60,000 clones. This clonotype was sampled from a person between 18 and 75 years old in good health. Sequenced input: peripheral blood mononuclear cells. The chain joins TRBV19 to TRBJ2-7; tentatively, D is TRBD2 (6 bases). CDR3: CASSSSGLTYEQYF. The CDR3 DNA, read in part, is TGTGCCAGTAGTTCCTCGGGACTTACCTACGAG.